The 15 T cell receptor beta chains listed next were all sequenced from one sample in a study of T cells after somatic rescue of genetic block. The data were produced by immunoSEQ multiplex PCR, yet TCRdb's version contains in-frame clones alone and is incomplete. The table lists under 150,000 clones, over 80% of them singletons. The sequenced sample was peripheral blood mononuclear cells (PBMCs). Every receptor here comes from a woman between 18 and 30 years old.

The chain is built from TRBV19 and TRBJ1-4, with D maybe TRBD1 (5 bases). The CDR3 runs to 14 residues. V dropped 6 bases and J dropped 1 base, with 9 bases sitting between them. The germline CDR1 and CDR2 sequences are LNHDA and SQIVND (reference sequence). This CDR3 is CASSPTVTNEKLFF. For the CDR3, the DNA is TGTGCCAGTAGCCCGACAGTAACTAATGAAAAACTGTTTTTT.

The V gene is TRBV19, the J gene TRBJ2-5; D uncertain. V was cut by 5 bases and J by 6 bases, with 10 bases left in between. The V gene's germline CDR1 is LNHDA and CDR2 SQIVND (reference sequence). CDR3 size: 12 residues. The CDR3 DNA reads TGTGCCAGTAGTGGGAACCAGAAGACCCAGTACTTC. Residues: CASSGNQKTQYF.

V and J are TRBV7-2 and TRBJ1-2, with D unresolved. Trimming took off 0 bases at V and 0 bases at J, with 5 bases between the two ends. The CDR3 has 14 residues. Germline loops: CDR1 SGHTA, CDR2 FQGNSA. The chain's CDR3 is CASSLAVSNYGYTF. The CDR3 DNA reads TGTGCCAGCAGCTTAGCGGTCTCTAACTATGGCTACACCTTC.

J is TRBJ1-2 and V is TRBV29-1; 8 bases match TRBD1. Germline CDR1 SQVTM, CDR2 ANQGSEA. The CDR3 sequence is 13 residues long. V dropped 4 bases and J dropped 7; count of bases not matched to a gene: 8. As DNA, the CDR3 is TGCAGCGTTGGTATCGGACAGGGAGGTGGCTACACCTTC. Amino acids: CSVGIGQGGGYTF.

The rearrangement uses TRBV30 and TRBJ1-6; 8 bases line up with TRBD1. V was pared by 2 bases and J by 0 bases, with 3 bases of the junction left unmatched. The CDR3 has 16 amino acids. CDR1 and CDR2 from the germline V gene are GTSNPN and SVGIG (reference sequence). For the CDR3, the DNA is TGTGCCTGGAGTTTTACAGGGGGCTCCTATAATTCACCCCTCCACTTT. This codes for CAWSFTGGSYNSPLHF.

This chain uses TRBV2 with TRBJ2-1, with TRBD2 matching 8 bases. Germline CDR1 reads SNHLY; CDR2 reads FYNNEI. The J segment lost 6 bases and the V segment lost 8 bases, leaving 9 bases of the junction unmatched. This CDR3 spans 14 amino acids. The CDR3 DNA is TGTGCCAGCCGAAGCGGGGGTATAGGCAATGAGCAGTTCTTC. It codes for CASRSGGIGNEQFF.

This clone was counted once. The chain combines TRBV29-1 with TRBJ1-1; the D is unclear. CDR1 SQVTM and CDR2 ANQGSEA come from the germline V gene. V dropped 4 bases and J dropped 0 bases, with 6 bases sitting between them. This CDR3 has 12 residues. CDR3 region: CSVAGLNTEAFF. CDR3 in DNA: TGCAGCGTTGCTGGGCTGAACACTGAAGCTTTCTTT.

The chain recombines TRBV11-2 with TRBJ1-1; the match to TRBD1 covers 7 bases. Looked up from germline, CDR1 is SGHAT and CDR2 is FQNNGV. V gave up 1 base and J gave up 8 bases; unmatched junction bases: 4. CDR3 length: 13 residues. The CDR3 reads CASSLARQGEAFF. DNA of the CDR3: TGTGCCAGCAGCTTAGCCAGACAGGGCGAAGCTTTCTTT.

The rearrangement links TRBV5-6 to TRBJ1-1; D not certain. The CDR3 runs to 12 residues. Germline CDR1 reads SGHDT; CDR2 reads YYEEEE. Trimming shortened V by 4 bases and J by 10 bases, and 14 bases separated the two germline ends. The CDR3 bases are TGTGCCAGCAGCGGGCGTGGACGTGGAGCTTTCTTT. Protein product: CASSGRGRGAFF.

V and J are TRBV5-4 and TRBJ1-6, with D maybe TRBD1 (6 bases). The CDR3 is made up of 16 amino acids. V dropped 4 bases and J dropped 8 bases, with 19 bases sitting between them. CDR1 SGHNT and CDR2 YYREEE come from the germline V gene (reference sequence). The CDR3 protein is CASSGLYPGDDSPLHF. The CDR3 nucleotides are TGTGCCAGCAGCGGACTCTACCCAGGGGATGATTCACCCCTCCACTTT.

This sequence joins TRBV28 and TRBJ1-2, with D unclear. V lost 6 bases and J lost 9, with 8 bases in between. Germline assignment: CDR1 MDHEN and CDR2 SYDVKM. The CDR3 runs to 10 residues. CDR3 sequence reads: CASSPPSYTF. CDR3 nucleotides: TGTGCCAGCAGCCCCCCCAGCTACACCTTC.

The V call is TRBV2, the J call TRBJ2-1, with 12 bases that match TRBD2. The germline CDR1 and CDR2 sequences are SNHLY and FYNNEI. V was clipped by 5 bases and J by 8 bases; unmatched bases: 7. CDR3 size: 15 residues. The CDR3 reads CASSPASGGVHEQFF. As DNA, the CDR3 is TGTGCCAGCAGTCCTGCTAGCGGGGGGGTACATGAGCAGTTCTTC.

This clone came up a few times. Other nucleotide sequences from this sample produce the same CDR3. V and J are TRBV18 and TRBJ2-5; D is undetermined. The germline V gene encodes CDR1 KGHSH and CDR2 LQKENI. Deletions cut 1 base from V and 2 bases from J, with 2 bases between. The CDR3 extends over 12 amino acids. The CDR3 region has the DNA TGTGCCAGCTCACCACTTCAAGAGACCCAGTACTTC. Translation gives CASSPLQETQYF.

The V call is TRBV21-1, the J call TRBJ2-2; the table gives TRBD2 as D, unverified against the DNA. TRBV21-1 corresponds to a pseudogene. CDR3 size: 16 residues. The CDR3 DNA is TGTGCCAGCAGCACCACTAGCGGGGAGATGACCGGGGAGCTGTTTTTT. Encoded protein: CASSTTSGEMTGELFF.

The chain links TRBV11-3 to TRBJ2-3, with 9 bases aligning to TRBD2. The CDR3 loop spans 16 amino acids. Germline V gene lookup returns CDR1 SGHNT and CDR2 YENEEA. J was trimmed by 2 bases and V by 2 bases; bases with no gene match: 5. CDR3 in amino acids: CASSLRSGGNTDTQYF. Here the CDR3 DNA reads TGTGCCAGCAGCTTACGTAGCGGGGGCAACACAGATACGCAGTATTTT.